The 5 T cell receptor beta chains below all came from one sample that was sequenced in a study of PD-1 blockade in classical Hodgkin lymphoma (dated by TCRdb to about 2020). Library generation was performed with the immunoSEQ multiplex PCR assay. TCRdb's version of the immuneACCESS table is confined to in-frame rearrangements and falls short of the full clone set. An unresolved V gene accounts for under half of the shortfall where checked; the remainder is of unknown origin. A total of about 23,000 clones appear in this sample, roughly 70% of them only once. Of the sample, about 18% is held by the ten largest clones. The meaning of the sample's time point label: cycle 1 day 1 (C1D1), immediately before nivolumab initiation. All trial patients had relapsed after autologous stem cell transplantation, with cohorts A, B and C differing in prior brentuximab vedotin exposure. The material sequenced was peripheral blood mononuclear cells (PBMCs), taken at baseline. The receptor source for this set is a human donor with classical Hodgkin lymphoma.

The rearrangement joins TRBV7-2 to TRBJ2-1; TRBD2 aligns across 7 bases. This CDR3 is built from 16 residues. Germline lookup yields CDR1 SGHTA and CDR2 FQGNSA. After removal of 0 bases from V and 0 bases from J, the junction contained 2 bases not matched to a gene. The CDR3 region has the DNA TGTGCCAGCAGCTTAGCCGGGGGGACCTCCTACAATGAGCAGTTCTTC. Translating gives CASSLAGGTSYNEQFF.

The V gene is TRBV9, the J gene TRBJ1-4; weak D call: TRBD1 (5 bases). The V end lost 0 bases, the J end lost 8 bases, and 14 bases lay between the germline ends. The V gene's germline CDR1 is SGDLS and CDR2 YYNGEE. This CDR3 is built from 15 residues. The CDR3, as DNA: TGTGCCAGCAGCGTAGAAGGGTCTCGGGGCGAAAAACTGTTTTTT. It translates to CASSVEGSRGEKLFF.

V and J are TRBV18 and TRBJ2-1, with D perhaps TRBD1 (5 bases). V was pared by 3 bases and J by 3 bases, with 15 bases between. The CDR3 runs to 16 residues. From germline, CDR1 is KGHSH and CDR2 LQKENI. For the CDR3, the DNA is TGTGCCAGCTCACCTGTAGGCAGGGTAAGCTACAATGAGCAGTTCTTC. Translating gives CASSPVGRVSYNEQFF.

This chain links TRBV5-1 with TRBJ2-3; D gene unclear. Trimming shortened V by 0 bases and J by 6 bases, and 5 bases separated the two germline ends. Germline CDR1 is SGHRS and CDR2 is YFSETQ. The CDR3 sequence is 12 residues long. CDR3 amino acids: CASSLALDTQYF. The CDR3, as DNA: TGCGCCAGCAGCTTGGCGCTGGATACGCAGTATTTT.

This clone came up once. The rearrangement links TRBV10-3 to TRBJ1-1; 7 bases match TRBD1. V trimming: 4 bases; J trimming: 5 bases; junction bases outside the gene matches: 7. Germline V lookup: CDR1 ENHRY, CDR2 SYGVKD. This CDR3 region has 14 residues. CDR3 DNA: TGTGCCATCAGTGCTAGGGGGCAAGGAACTGAAGCTTTCTTT. Translating gives CAISARGQGTEAFF.